Listed here is a single TCR beta chain. The antigen it binds to is not known. Base-call qualities are not available, and no considerably larger clone is one nucleotide away. The data originate from a study of blood T cell repertoires in COVID-19 (dated by TCRdb to the early 2020s). Broadly, across the study: The collaborator samples originated in the United States, Italy and Spain and spanned the acute and convalescent phases of COVID-19. The repertoires were made available in a free public database intended to serve as a resource for research on the immune response to SARS-CoV-2. The sample metadata nearly always contained a de-identified subject ID, COVID-19 status, age in years and sex. Samples came from the ongoing ImmuneRACE study (first 160 participants) plus 1,254 subjects from 6 global collaborators. The material from the prospective study consisted of cDNA or gDNA derived from T cells, B-cell-depleted T cells, or PBMCs. Subjects who had been exposed to COVID-19, were actively infected with it, or had recovered from it provided the deeply sampled blood TCRbeta repertoires that made up the dataset. HLA class I and class II types, where available, came from metadata supplied by the sample provider rather than from assay-based typing. Points the paper makes about the study in general: The quantity of clinical and demographic metadata differed by source and by participant and was supplied without curation.

A distance of 17 bases separates the germline ends of V and J, which lose 3 bases and 12 bases respectively. Based on the germline V gene (reference sequence), the CDR1 and CDR2 sequences are WNHNN and SYGVQD. Counted from cysteine to phenylalanine, this CDR3 has 13 amino acids. The sequence is cut down to CDR3 DNA, 39 bases in frame from base 1. Participants in the prospective study were enrolled through a virtual design, were aged about 18 to 90 years, and lived in roughly 25 United States geographic areas. To assign participants to cohorts, the prospective study relied on clinical history that participants themselves reported in a screening survey and a study questionnaire. Recovered participants in ImmuneRACE Cohort 3 were defined by two consecutive negative NP/OP PCR tests, clearance by a healthcare professional, or resolution of symptoms. In the prospective study, mobile phlebotomists collected whole blood, serum and a nasopharyngeal or oropharyngeal swab from each participant. Over a 2-month period, participants in the prospective study had the option of providing additional blood draws and questionnaires. Before DNA extraction, blood samples from the prospective study were shipped at room temperature or frozen.

TCRbeta CDR3 regions were amplified from genomic DNA using the immunoSEQ Assay, a bias-controlled multiplex PCR. The study's processing was this. Nucleated cell counts per sample were estimated from amplification of reference gene primers within the assay. To quantify the absolute abundance of each unique TCRbeta CDR3 rearrangement, sequence reads were collapsed and filtered. For each sample, productive Simpson clonality was calculated by taking the square root of Simpson's diversity index across productive rearrangements. TCRdb took this table from immuneACCESS and kept in-frame rearrangements with V and J called. Such tables lack part of the clones; where checked against another copy, unresolved V genes explain under half of the gap, and the rest is unexplained. V and J calls and clone size are as listed in that table; D and trimming were resolved from the DNA. This sample has under 200,000 clones in its table, and approximately 80% of those were observed once. The top ten hold approximately 11% of the sample.

The sequenced sample consisted of PBMCs or T cells enriched from blood (not recorded which). The V gene is TRBV10-1 and the J gene is TRBJ1-1; perhaps TRBD1 is the D gene, with 6 bases matching. This TCR was recovered from a man aged 50 to 59 who had recovered from COVID-19. The nucleotide sequence reads TGCGCCAGCAGTGATAGGCTACAGGGTATGACTTTCTTT. Translated, it gives CASSDRLQGMTFF.